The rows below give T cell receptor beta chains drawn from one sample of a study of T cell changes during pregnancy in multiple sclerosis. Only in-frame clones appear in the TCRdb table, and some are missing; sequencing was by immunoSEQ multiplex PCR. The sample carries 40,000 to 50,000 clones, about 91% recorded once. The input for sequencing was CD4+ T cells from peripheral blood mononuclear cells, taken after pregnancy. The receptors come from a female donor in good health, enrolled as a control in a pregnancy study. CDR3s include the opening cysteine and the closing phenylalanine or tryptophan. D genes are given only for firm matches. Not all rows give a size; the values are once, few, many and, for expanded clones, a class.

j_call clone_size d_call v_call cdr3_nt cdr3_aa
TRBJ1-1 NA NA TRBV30 TGTGCCTGGAGTGTAAGGCAGGCCATGAACACTGAAGCTTTCTTT CAWSVRQAMNTEAFF
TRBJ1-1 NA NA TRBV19 TGTGCCAGTAGTCTGGGCAGGCGGGACACTGAAGCTTTCTTT CASSLGRRDTEAFF
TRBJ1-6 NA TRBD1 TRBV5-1 TGCGCCAGCAGCATCCAGACAGGGAATAATTCACCCCTCCACTTT CASSIQTGNNSPLHF
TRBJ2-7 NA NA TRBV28 TGTGCCAGCAGTTCGGGACTCCTCCACACCTACGAGCAGTACTTC CASSSGLLHTYEQYF
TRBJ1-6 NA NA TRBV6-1 TGTGCCAGCAGTAGGACAGTATCCTATAATTCACCCCTCCACTTT CASSRTVSYNSPLHF
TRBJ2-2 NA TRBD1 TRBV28 TGTGCCAGCAGCCCCCGGACAGGGATGACCGGGGAGCTGTTTTTT CASSPRTGMTGELFF
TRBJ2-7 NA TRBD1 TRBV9 TGTGCCAGCAGCCAACGACAGGGGGAGGGCGAGCAGTACTTC CASSQRQGEGEQYF
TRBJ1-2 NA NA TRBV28 TGTGCCAGCAGTGTCAGGGGCCACTATGGCTACACCTTC CASSVRGHYGYTF
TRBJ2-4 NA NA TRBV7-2 TGTGCCAGCAGCCTAGTTTCGGGAGCGGGCGAAAACATTCAGTACTTC CASSLVSGAGENIQYF
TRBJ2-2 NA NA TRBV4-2 TGTGCCAGCAGCCAAGATGGACTTTGGGACACCGGGGAGCTGTTTTTT CASSQDGLWDTGELFF
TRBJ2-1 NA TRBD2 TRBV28 TGTGCCAGCAGTTTATCGACGTGGGGGGGAGACAATGAGCAGTTCTTC CASSLSTWGGDNEQFF
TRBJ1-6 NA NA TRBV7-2 TGTGCCAGCAGCTTATATGCAGGGGCAGGTTCACCCCTCCACTTT CASSLYAGAGSPLHF
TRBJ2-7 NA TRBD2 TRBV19 TGTGCCAGTAGTCTCGTCGGGGGGGCTACCTACGAGCAGTACTTC CASSLVGGATYEQYF
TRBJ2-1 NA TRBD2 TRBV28 TGTGCCAGCAGTTTGGCGGGAGTTACCTACAATGAGCAGTTCTTC CASSLAGVTYNEQFF
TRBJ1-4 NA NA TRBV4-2 TGTGCCAGCAGCCAAGAGAGAGGAGACGATGCAACTAATGAAAAACTGTTTTTT CASSQERGDDATNEKLFF
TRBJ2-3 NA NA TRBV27 TGTGCCAGCAGTCGAGCAGATACGCAGTATTTT CASSRADTQYF
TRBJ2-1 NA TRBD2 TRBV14 TGTGCCAGCAGCCAAGATCCAGCGGGAGATGGGGAGCAGTTCTTC CASSQDPAGDGEQFF
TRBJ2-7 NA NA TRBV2 TGTGCCAGCAGTGAAAGGGCAGGGCTAGAGCAGTACTTC CASSERAGLEQYF
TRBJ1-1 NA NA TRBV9 TGTGCCAGCAGCGCCTATCCCCAAGGGGTCACTGAAGCTTTCTTT CASSAYPQGVTEAFF
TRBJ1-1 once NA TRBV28 TGTGCCAGCAGTTTACCGGGAAACACTGAAGCTTTCTTT CASSLPGNTEAFF
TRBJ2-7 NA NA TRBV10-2 TGCGCCAGCAGTGCAACGGTGAGCTCCTACGAGCAGTACTTC CASSATVSSYEQYF
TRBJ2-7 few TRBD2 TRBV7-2 TGTGCCAGCAGCTTAAGCCCTGGGGTGGCGGGAGTGTTGTACGAGCAGTACTTC CASSLSPGVAGVLYEQYF
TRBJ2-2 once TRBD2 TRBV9 TGTGCCAGCAGCGTAGATGCGGGAGCGTTTACCGGGGAGCTGTTTTTT CASSVDAGAFTGELFF
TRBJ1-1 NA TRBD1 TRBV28 TGTGCCAGCAGTCCCGGACAGGGGGGCACTGAAGCTTTCTTT CASSPGQGGTEAFF
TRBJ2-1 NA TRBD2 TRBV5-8 TGTGCCAGCAGCCCGGGACTAGCCAGCGAGCAGTTCTTC CASSPGLASEQFF
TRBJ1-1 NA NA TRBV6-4 TGTGCCAGCTCCTCAAAACCAGGGGCCACTGAAGCTTTCTTT CASSSKPGATEAFF
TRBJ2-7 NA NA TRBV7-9 TGTGCCCTGAGGGCGCAGTCCTACGAGCAGTACTTC CALRAQSYEQYF
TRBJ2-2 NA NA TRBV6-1 TGTGCCAGCAGTGAATCTCTGAACACCGGGGAGCTGTTTTTT CASSESLNTGELFF
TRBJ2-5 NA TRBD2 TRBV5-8 TGTGCCAGCAGCACGACTAGCGTCCAAGAGACCCAGTACTTC CASSTTSVQETQYF
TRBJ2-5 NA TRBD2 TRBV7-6 TGTGCCAGCAGCTTAGGCCTAGCGGGAGAGACCCAGTACTTC CASSLGLAGETQYF
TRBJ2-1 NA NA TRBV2 TGTGCCAGCATTGGGACACAGGGCCGAAGATACAATGAGCAGTTCTTC CASIGTQGRRYNEQFF
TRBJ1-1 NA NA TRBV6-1 TGTGCCAGCAGTGAAGTTGCGGGAACTGAAGCTTTCTTT CASSEVAGTEAFF
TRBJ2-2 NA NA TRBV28 TGTGCCAGCAGTTTAGACTACCGGGAGCGATCAACCGGGGAGCTGTTTTTT CASSLDYRERSTGELFF